A single sample is the source of the 4 T cell receptor beta chains below, sequenced in a study of blood T cell repertoires in COVID-19. The assay was immunoSEQ multiplex PCR, and TCRdb's table has in-frame clones only and misses some. The table lists 250,000 to 300,000 clones, roughly 91% of them singletons. Sample: PBMCs or T cells enriched from blood (not recorded which). These receptors originate from an older woman in a cohort exposed to, infected with or recovered from COVID-19 (not recorded which).

The rearrangement links TRBV4-3 to TRBJ2-5, with 11 bases matching TRBD2. The germline gives CDR1 LGHNA, CDR2 YSLEER. The CDR3 consists of 17 residues. J was trimmed by 5 bases and V by 3 bases; bases with no gene match: 11. The CDR3 DNA follows: TGCGCCAGCAGCCAGGATTTACTAGCGGGAGTCGGGGAGACCCAGTACTTC. Translated, it gives CASSQDLLAGVGETQYF.

This chain joins TRBV28 and TRBJ1-2; tentatively, D is TRBD1 (6 bases). The V end lost 3 bases, the J end lost 4 bases, and 15 bases lay between the germline ends. The CDR3 consists of 15 residues. Germline CDR1 MDHEN, CDR2 SYDVKM. The DNA for the CDR3 is TGTGCCAGCAGTTTCTCCTCAGGGGTTGGCTATGGCTACACCTTC. It yields the protein CASSFSSGVGYGYTF.

This chain joins TRBV27 and TRBJ1-1; D call uncertain. V was clipped by 5 bases and J by 0 bases, with 13 bases between them. The germline V gene has CDR1 MNHEY and CDR2 SMNVEV (reference sequence). This CDR3 has 15 amino acids. CDR3 residues: CASSTQPVLNTEAFF. The CDR3 nucleotides are TGTGCCAGCAGTACTCAACCCGTCCTGAACACTGAAGCTTTCTTT.

V usage is TRBV27 and J usage is TRBJ1-1, with a possible D match to TRBD1 (6 bases). Germline CDR1 is MNHEY and CDR2 is SMNVEV (reference sequence). The CDR3 totals 14 residues. V was shortened by 5 bases and J by 4 bases, with 14 bases between the two germline ends. The CDR3 loop reads CASSLRGGGTEAFF. The CDR3, as DNA: TGTGCCAGCAGTCTAAGGGGGGGAGGCACTGAAGCTTTCTTT.